One and the same sample provided the 30 T cell receptor beta chains below, sequenced in a study of blood T cells in healthy people across ages. Alongside a J-beta primer mix, a sample-barcoded 5' primer served in a second PCR lasting 7 to 11 cycles. TCRdb ran MiXCR on the 5' RACE reads and lists one entry per CDR3 protein. The sample has 590,000 or so distinct CDR3 sequences; 25% to 35% are singletons. Sequenced input: blood. The source of these receptors is an elderly woman in good health.

This clonotype has a count of ten or more. This chain links TRBV29-1 with TRBJ1-2; D is possibly TRBD1 (6 bases). Germline loops: CDR1 SQVTM, CDR2 ANQGSEA. This CDR3 contains 12 residues. The V end was cut by 4 bases, the J end by 5 bases, with 11 bases between. The CDR3 spells CSVAGTQYGYTF. CDR3 sequence (DNA): TGCAGCGTTGCCGGGACACAATATGGCTACACCTTC.

This chain connects TRBV27 to TRBJ1-4, with D possibly being TRBD1 (6 bases). This CDR3 region has 14 residues. In germline, CDR1 is MNHEY, CDR2 SMNVEV (reference sequence). Trimming stripped 4 bases from V and 6 bases from J, with 12 bases between. The CDR3 protein is CASSCRGGDEKLFF. In DNA, the CDR3 is TGTGCCAGCAGTTGTAGAGGGGGAGATGAAAAACTGTTTTTT.

Concerning this clonotype: A much more abundant neighbour one base away suggests this may be a read error. This rearrangement joins TRBV5-1 to TRBJ2-1; the match to TRBD2 covers 13 bases. Near its end, the DNA agrees better with TRBJ2-7, so the J call may be wrong. CDR1 and CDR2 (germline): SGHRS, YFSETQ. CDR3 length equals 17 residues. The CDR3 protein is CASSGLAGVFRYNEQYF. In DNA form, the CDR3 reads TGCGCCAGCTCCGGACTAGCGGGGGTTTTTCGCTACAATGAGCAGTACTTC.

As concerns this clonotype: This may be a read error: a much more frequent sequence differs by one nucleotide. The rearrangement uses TRBV5-1 and TRBJ2-1; D uncertain. Trimming shortened V by 2 bases and J by 9 bases, and 15 bases separated the two germline ends. Germline V lookup: CDR1 SGHRS, CDR2 YFSETQ. The CDR3 is 14 amino acids. The CDR3 reads CASSFGAASREQFF. The CDR3 coding sequence is TGCGCCAGCAGCTTCGGAGCCGCTTCACGTGAGCAGTTCTTC.

This clonotype was found a few times. The rearrangement links TRBV5-6 to TRBJ1-6; D unresolved. Germline CDR1 reads SGHDT; CDR2 reads YYEEEE. Between the trimmed V and J ends, which lost 3 bases and 7 bases, there was a span of 17 bases. The CDR3 runs to 16 residues. CDR3 protein: CASSSLVGTFNSPLHF. CDR3 coding DNA: TGTGCCAGCAGCTCCCTAGTGGGAACGTTCAATTCACCCCTCCACTTT.

This clonotype was found many times. This chain's CDR3 is CSVDDGTLTGLYGYTF. The CDR3 region has the DNA TGCAGCGTTGACGACGGGACACTAACGGGCCTCTATGGCTACACCTTC. The rearrangement joins TRBV29-1 to TRBJ1-2; D is perhaps TRBD1 (6 bases). Trimming stripped 3 bases from V and 4 bases from J, with 21 bases between. In germline, CDR1 is SQVTM, CDR2 ANQGSEA. The CDR3 runs 16 residues.

This clonotype was detected only once. This sequence joins TRBV14 and TRBJ1-1; unclear D gene. Looked up from germline, CDR1 is SGHDN and CDR2 is FVKESK. The CDR3 is made up of 14 amino acids. Trimming took 1 base from V and 1 from J, leaving 7 bases between them. CDR3 loop: CASSQVRENTEAFF. Here the CDR3 DNA reads TGTGCCAGCAGCCAAGTCAGAGAGAACACTGAAGCTTTCTTT.

The genes are TRBV29-1 and TRBJ2-2; D gene uncertain. In germline, CDR1 is SQVTM, CDR2 ANQGSEA. Trimming took 5 bases from V and 5 from J, leaving 12 bases between them. The CDR3 is made up of 13 amino acids. CDR3: CSVYSGYTGELFF. The CDR3 DNA reads TGCAGCGTTTATTCCGGGTATACCGGGGAGCTGTTTTTT.

The V call is TRBV9, the J call TRBJ1-1, with 7 bases identical to TRBD1. Trimming cost V 5 bases and J 8 bases; bases outside gene matches: 15. This CDR3 is 15 amino acids long. Germline lookup yields CDR1 SGDLS and CDR2 YYNGEE. CDR3 coding DNA: TGTGCCAGCAGTTACCGCACAGGGGTTGACATCGAAGCTTTCTTT. This sequence encodes CASSYRTGVDIEAFF. The variable domain in full, with the rest retrieved from reference TRBV9 and TRBJ1-1, is DSGVTQTPKHLITATGQRVTLRCSPRSGDLSVYWYQQSLDQGLQFLIQYYNGEERAKGNILERFSAQQFPDLHSELNLSSLELGDSALYFCASSYRTGVDIEAFFGQGTRLTVV.

Points on this clonotype: A much more abundant neighbour one base away suggests this may be a read error. The chain carries TRBV3-1 and TRBJ2-1; D is tentatively TRBD1 or TRBD2 (5 bases each). CDR1 is LGHDT, CDR2 YNNKEL, per germline (reference sequence). CDR3 length equals 12 residues. The CDR3 coding sequence is TGTGCCAGCAGCCATTGGGGGAATGGGCAGTTCTTC. Residues: CASSHWGNGQFF.

The rearrangement uses TRBV12-3 or TRBV12-4 and TRBJ2-3; D gene uncertain. There are 15 residues in the CDR3. With 5 bases removed from V and 4 bases from J, the gap between germline ends came to 16 bases. The CDR3 DNA reads TGTGCCAGCAGTCGACCCAGGACGAGCGCAGATACGCAGTATTTT. This sequence encodes CASSRPRTSADTQYF.

This clonotype was observed a handful of times. The V call is TRBV30, the J call TRBJ2-1, with TRBD1 matching 10 bases. The J call is uncertain, as TRBJ2-7 better fits the DNA end. The CDR3 runs 15 residues. Germline V lookup: CDR1 GTSNPN, CDR2 SVGIG (reference sequence). The CDR3 region is CAWRPRDRGYNEQYF. Here the CDR3 DNA reads TGTGCCTGGAGACCCCGGGACAGGGGATACAATGAGCAGTACTTC.

Notes on this clonotype: A single base separates this from a much larger clone, so it may be a read error. J is TRBJ1-5 and V is TRBV28, with 8 positions matching TRBD1. V was pared by 4 bases and J by 6 bases, with 8 bases of the junction left unmatched. This CDR3 is 15 amino acids long. Germline CDR1 and CDR2: MDHEN and SYDVKM. In DNA form, the CDR3 reads TGTGCCAGCAGTTACAGGGGGTCTCACGGTCAGCCCCAGCATTTT. Translation: CASSYRGSHGQPQHF.

This clonotype was found a few times. This sequence may be a read error, since a much larger clone differs from it by one base. This rearrangement joins TRBV29-1 to TRBJ1-2, with D possibly being TRBD1 (6 bases). The CDR3 has 14 amino acids. Germline loops: CDR1 SQVTM, CDR2 ANQGSEA. Between the trimmed V and J ends, which lost 7 bases and 6 bases, there was a span of 21 bases. DNA for the CDR3: TGCAGCGCCCAAAACCGGGGACACCGGGATGGCTACACCTTC. Amino acids: CSAQNRGHRDGYTF.

This rearrangement joins TRBV6-6 to TRBJ2-2, with D perhaps matching TRBD1 or TRBD2 (6 bases each). Looked up from germline, CDR1 is MNHNY and CDR2 is SVGAGI (reference sequence). The CDR3 extends over 15 amino acids. Trimming shortened V by 2 bases and J by 5 bases, and 12 bases separated the two germline ends. CDR3 nucleotides: TGTGCCAGCAGTTACGGCAGGAGGGGGACCGGGGAGCTGTTTTTT. Translating it yields CASSYGRRGTGELFF.

This clonotype has a count of ten or more. The chain has TRBV9 and TRBJ2-1; D remains unclear. V shed 3 bases and J shed 3 bases, with 10 bases lying between them. The CDR3 totals 14 residues. The germline V gene has CDR1 SGDLS and CDR2 YYNGEE. The CDR3: CASSEVQLYNEQFF. As DNA, the CDR3 is TGTGCCAGCAGCGAGGTTCAGCTCTACAATGAGCAGTTCTTC.

The chain has TRBV5-5 and TRBJ2-2, with TRBD2 matching 11 bases. V dropped 4 bases and J dropped 4; count of bases not matched to a gene: 3. CDR1 is SGHKS, CDR2 YYEKEE, per germline (reference sequence). This CDR3 contains 15 residues. In DNA, the CDR3 is TGTGCCAGCAGCGCGGGACTAGCGGCCACCGGGGAGCTGTTTTTT. Amino acid sequence: CASSAGLAATGELFF.

This chain joins TRBV19 and TRBJ2-6; D is undetermined. Per germline, CDR1 LNHDA and CDR2 SQIVND (reference sequence). CDR3 length: 12 amino acids. Trimming pared 6 bases from V and 18 bases from J, leaving 18 bases between. CDR3 bases: TGTGCCAGTAGCCTTTCACCCGGACGGCCGACTTTC. Its translation is CASSLSPGRPTF. Together with reference TRBV19 and TRBJ2-6, the CDR3 gives the full variable domain: DGGITQSPKYLFRKEGQNVTLSCEQNLNHDAMYWYRQDPGQGLRLIYYSQIVNDFQKGDIAEGYSVSREKKESFPLTVTSAQKNPTAFYLCASSLSPGRPTFGAGSRLTVL.

This clonotype was seen at least ten times. This chain links TRBV29-1 with TRBJ2-3, with D tentatively TRBD1 or TRBD2 (5 bases each). The CDR3 is 14 residues long. Looked up from germline, CDR1 is SQVTM and CDR2 is ANQGSEA. Trimming left V 2 bases short and J 2 bases short, with 11 bases between. The CDR3: CSVEKGRNTDTQYF. DNA of the CDR3: TGCAGCGTTGAAAAGGGACGTAACACAGATACGCAGTATTTT.

Regarding this clonotype: This may arise from a read error, as a much more abundant clone is one base away. This chain uses TRBV28 with TRBJ2-7; no definite D call. The CDR3 consists of 15 residues. The germline gives CDR1 MDHEN, CDR2 SYDVKM. The CDR3 nucleotides read TGTGCCTGCAGTTCCCCCCTCGCTCACTCCTACGAGCAGTACTTC. It translates to CACSSPLAHSYEQYF.

This clonotype was counted a single time. Its ends do not fully match the called genes, so a read error is possible. The chain combines TRBV3-1 with TRBJ2-2; tentatively, D is TRBD2 (6 bases). Germline loops: CDR1 LGHDT, CDR2 YNNKEL (reference sequence). CDR3 size: 13 residues. The DNA for the CDR3 is TGTGCCAGCAGCCAAGTAGTCGGCGGGGAGCTGTGTTTT. Protein sequence: CASSQVVGGELCF.

This clonotype came up many times. The J gene is TRBJ2-1, the V gene TRBV20-1; 9 nucleotides match TRBD2. Germline V gene data show CDR1 as DFQATT and CDR2 as SNEGSKA (reference sequence). CDR3 length: 15 amino acids. The junction had 9 bases not matched to a gene; V was cut back by 5 bases and J by 4 bases. The CDR3 DNA follows: TGCAGTGCTCCATTAGCGGGGGATACTTACAATGAGCAGTTCTTC. It is translated as CSAPLAGDTYNEQFF.

Comments on this clonotype: One end of the junction varies from germline; a read error may be responsible. The V and J genes are TRBV29-1 and TRBJ2-6; TRBD1 agrees at 10 bases. Germline V gene sequence: CDR1 SQVTM, CDR2 ANQGSEA. This CDR3 has 15 amino acids. The CDR3 DNA reads TGCAGCGTTTACGGGACAGGGGCCGGGGCCAACGTCCGGACTTTC. Its protein is CSVYGTGAGANVRTF.

Ten or more counts support this clonotype. The V call is TRBV20-1, the J call TRBJ2-7; weak D call: TRBD2 (6 bases). Germline V gene lookup returns CDR1 DFQATT and CDR2 SNEGSKA (reference sequence). The CDR3 contains 15 residues. The ends were cut back, 5 bases at V and 6 bases at J, with 23 bases in the middle. CDR3 sequence reads: CSASRFRDGSSEQYF. CDR3 nucleotide sequence: TGCAGTGCTTCACGTTTCCGGGACGGGAGTTCCGAGCAGTACTTC.

This clonotype came up many times. This chain connects TRBV5-5 to TRBJ2-5; D not resolved. V was pared by 2 bases and J by 3 bases, with 8 bases between. The length of the CDR3 is 13 residues. Germline-derived CDR1 and CDR2 are SGHKS and YYEKEE (reference sequence). As DNA, the CDR3 is TGTGCCAGCAGCTTCTCCAGTGAAGAGACCCAGTACTTC. This translates into CASSFSSEETQYF.

The chain uses TRBV7-9 and TRBJ1-1; D possibly corresponds to TRBD1 (5 bases). The V and J ends lost 2 bases and 2 bases respectively, with 9 bases between them. The germline CDR1 and CDR2 sequences are SEHNR and FQNEAQ (reference sequence). The CDR3 extends over 14 amino acids. The CDR3 DNA reads TGTGCCAGCAGCTTAATCGGGGCAAACACTGAAGCTTTCTTT. The encoded protein is CASSLIGANTEAFF.

In DNA, the CDR3 is TGTGCCAGCATGAGAAGCGGTACCTACGAGCAGTACTTC. Residues: CASMRSGTYEQYF. The V and J genes are TRBV2 and TRBJ2-4, with a weak D call TRBD2 (5 bases). Near its end, the DNA agrees better with TRBJ2-7, so the J call may be wrong. This CDR3 spans 13 amino acids. CDR1 is SNHLY and CDR2 is FYNNEI in the germline V gene.

This clonotype was seen repeatedly, ten times or more. J is TRBJ2-5 and V is TRBV20-1; D may correspond to TRBD1 or TRBD2 (6 bases each). V lost 1 base, J lost 5 bases, and 14 bases lay in between. This CDR3 contains 14 residues. The V gene's germline CDR1 is DFQATT and CDR2 SNEGSKA (reference sequence). CDR3 residues: CSARGLGGWETQYF. DNA of the CDR3: TGCAGTGCTAGAGGCCTCGGGGGCTGGGAGACCCAGTACTTC.

As to this clonotype: Relative to the germline gene, one junction end is altered; a read error may explain this. This chain connects TRBV7-2 to TRBJ1-4; D unclear. From germline, CDR1 is SGHTA and CDR2 FQGNSA. The CDR3 spans 14 residues. CDR3 amino acids: CASSLGSHNEKRFF. The DNA of the CDR3 is TGTGCCAGCAGCTTAGGGTCTCATAATGAAAAACGGTTTTTT.

This clonotype was recorded many times. This sequence joins TRBV15 and TRBJ1-1; TRBD1 is a possible D gene (5 bases). The CDR3 has 14 residues. The V end lost 3 bases, the J end lost 4 bases, and 12 bases lay between the germline ends. Looked up from germline, CDR1 is LNHNV and CDR2 is YYDKDF (reference sequence). In nucleotides, the CDR3 is TGTGCCACCAGCAGCGGGACTCTAGGCACTGAAGCTTTCTTT. It encodes CATSSGTLGTEAFF.